Shown below are 8 T cell receptor beta chains from a single sample sequenced in a study of T cell clusters in autoimmune cytopenias (dated by TCRdb to between 2019 and 2020). Sequencing used an Illumina MiSeq. To amplify TRB rearrangements, a touch-down multiplex PCR protocol was run with the TRB-A and TRB-B primer pools combined in a single tube. The reads underwent TCRdb reprocessing, giving one record for each CDR3 protein sequence and no DNA. The sample table on file contains more than 3,000 distinct CDR3 sequences. The leading ten clones occupy approximately 15% of the sample. Per sample, around 0.25 ug of peripheral blood genomic DNA, approximately 37,500 genome equivalents, was used for TRB amplification. The material sequenced was peripheral blood. The receptors derive from a human donor with an autoimmune cytopenia or autoimmune hepatitis (not recorded which).

Considering frequency, this clonotype is medium-sized. The genes are TRBV29-1 and TRBJ1-4. The germline V gene encodes CDR1 SQVTM and CDR2 ANQGSEA. The CDR3 covers 13 residues. This chain's CDR3 is CSVADSPNEKLFF. Drawing the rest from reference TRBV29-1 and TRBJ1-4, the complete variable domain is SAVISQKPSRDICQRGTSLTIQCQVDSQVTMMFWYRQQPGQSLTLIATANQGSEATYESGFVIDKFPISRPNLTFSTLTVSNMSPEDSSIYLCSVADSPNEKLFFGSGTQLSVL.

This clonotype registers medium-sized by frequency. The rearrangement joins TRBV19 to TRBJ2-6. In germline, CDR1 is LNHDA, CDR2 SQIVND (reference sequence). This CDR3 has 12 residues. CDR3 sequence: CASHSGANVLTF.

The chain couples TRBV19 to TRBJ1-5. CDR1 LNHDA and CDR2 SQIVND come from the germline V gene (reference sequence). The CDR3 covers 15 residues. The CDR3: CATISVGFSNQPQHF.

This chain connects TRBV7-6 to TRBJ2-7; without DNA, the TCRdb call of TRBD1 cannot be checked. This CDR3 has 15 residues. The germline CDR1 and CDR2 sequences are SGHVS and FNYEAQ. The CDR3 spells CASSPTPGGIYEQYF. Variable domain in full (rest from reference TRBV7-6 and TRBJ2-7): GAGVSQSPRYKVTKRGQDVALRCDPISGHVSLYWYRQALGQGPEFLTYFNYEAQQDKSGLPNDRFSAERPEGSISTLTIQRTEQRDSAMYRCASSPTPGGIYEQYFGPGTRLTVT.

This clonotype is medium-sized by frequency. This chain connects TRBV30 to TRBJ2-1. The CDR3 runs 15 residues. Germline lookup yields CDR1 GTSNPN and CDR2 SVGIG (reference sequence). CDR3 amino acids: CAWSFRTKINNEQFF.

Considering frequency, this clonotype is medium-sized. The chain employs TRBV6-2 or TRBV6-3 and TRBJ2-1; TCRdb names TRBD2, which stays unverified in the absence of DNA. The CDR3 totals 13 residues. Germline V gene data show CDR1 as MNHEY and CDR2 as SVGEGT. The chain's CDR3 is CAAAVAGPNEQFF.

This clonotype is identified as medium-sized (0.01 to 0.1%) from frequency. The V and J genes are TRBV11-1 and TRBJ1-4. The CDR3 runs 14 residues. The germline V gene has CDR1 SGHAT and CDR2 FQDESV (reference sequence). The CDR3 here is CATSRGTTNEKLFF.

CDR3 amino acids: CASSPGQGIGQPQHF. The rearrangement uses TRBV5-6 and TRBJ1-5; lacking DNA, the TRBD1 call made by TCRdb goes unchecked. In germline, CDR1 is SGHDT, CDR2 YYEEEE. CDR3 length equals 15 residues. Using reference TRBV5-6 and TRBJ1-5 for the parts outside the CDR3, the full variable domain is DAGVTQSPTHLIKTRGQQVTLRCSPKSGHDTVSWYQQALGQGPQFIFQYYEEEERQRGNFPDRFSGHQFPNYSSELNVNALLLGDSALYLCASSPGQGIGQPQHFGDGTRLSIL.